The present T cell receptor beta chain was sequenced within a study of CD4+ T cells in melanoma. The CDR3 totals 16 residues. J lost 3 bases, V lost 2 bases, and 8 bases had no gene match. Germline assignment: CDR1 MNHEY and CDR2 SVGAGI. The study's findings and limits: In melanoma, neoantigen-specific CD4+ T cells reportedly differed in differentiation state. A reported correlation linked neoantigen-specific CD4+ T cells to CD8+, macrophage and B cell function.

Points on this clone: The antigen is not known.

Generated by immunoSEQ multiplex PCR, the TCRdb table keeps only in-frame clones and is missing some. The sample contains 9,900 or so clones, about 72% of which appear only once. This receptor was obtained from a human donor with melanoma. The chain uses TRBV6-5 and TRBJ2-3, with TRBD2 matching over 7 bases. The sequenced sample consisted of cells from a culture (not recorded whether cultured in vitro). The chain's CDR3 is CASSYRDYRVTDTQYF. The CDR3 DNA follows: TGTGCCAGCAGTTACCGGGACTACCGCGTTACAGATACGCAGTATTTT.